This T cell receptor (beta chain) was retrieved from a study of blood T cell repertoires in COVID-19. Background on the study: The samples span acute and convalescent COVID-19 from the United States, Italy and Spain. Sample material is recorded as cDNA or gDNA derived from T cells, B-cell-depleted T cells, or PBMCs.

The authors' processing: Reference gene primers were amplified, and this amplification served to estimate nucleated cell counts. Sequencing used immunoSEQ multiplex PCR; TCRdb keeps in-frame clones, though not all of them. V, J and clone size are taken as reported in that table, and D and trimming were inferred from the DNA itself. The table lists 100,000 to 150,000 clones, more than 75% of them singletons. The germline V and J ends were trimmed by 0 bases and 7 bases, with 15 bases remaining between them. The CDR3 length is 16 residues. Germline CDR1 is KGHSH and CDR2 is LQKENI. Sequencing was done on a sample of peripheral blood. The sequence came from a man aged 65 to 79 with active COVID-19. This chain links TRBV18 with TRBJ2-2; the D gene is possibly TRBD2 (5 bases). The CDR3, as DNA: TGTGCCAGCTCACCACCTTCGACGGGGTCGGGCGGGGAGCTGTTTTTT. Residues: CASSPPSTGSGGELFF. Supplemented by reference TRBV18 and TRBJ2-2, the full variable domain reads NAGVMQNPRHLVRRRGQEARLRCSPMKGHSHVYWYRQLPEEGLKFMVYLQKENIIDESGMPKERFSAEFPKEGPSILRIQQVVRGDSAAYFCASSPPSTGSGGELFFGEGSRLTVL.